A selection of T cell receptor beta chains follows, all from one sample in a study of response to subunit inactivated influenza vaccine. Via MiXCR, TCRdb re-called the RT-PCR reads, giving one row per CDR3 protein. The sample lists about 700,000 distinct CDR3 sequences, around 15% occurring once. The sample consisted of PBMCs from blood, taken 14 to 15 days before vaccination. The source is a man between 45 and 60 years old who received an inactivated influenza vaccine. CDR3s include the opening cysteine and the closing phenylalanine or tryptophan. D genes are given only for firm matches. Rows may omit the clone size; those that give it use once, few, many or a size class.

v_call	clone_size	d_call	j_call	cdr3_length	cdr3_nt	cdr3_aa
TRBV7-3	few	.	TRBJ2-7	13	TGTGCCAGCAGCTTCGGCCCTCTGGGGGAGCAGTACTTC	CASSFGPLGEQYF
TRBV5-1	.	.	TRBJ2-5	14	TGCGCCTGTAGAACCGGGACGAATCAAGAGACCCAGTACTTC	CACRTGTNQETQYF
TRBV11-2	few	.	TRBJ2-7	14	TGTGCCAGCAGCTCCCCGAAGGGATGGTACGAGCAGTACTTC	CASSSPKGWYEQYF
TRBV4-1	few	TRBD2	TRBJ2-3	18	TGCGCCAGCAGCCAAGCTGGGGGTAGCGGGGGGCCGCAATATACGCAGTATTTT	CASSQAGGSGGPQYTQYF
TRBV2	.	.	TRBJ2-7	12	TGTGCCAGCAACAGGGAATCCTACGAGCAGTACTTC	CASNRESYEQYF
TRBV9	few	TRBD1	TRBJ1-1	13	TGTGCCAGCAGCGTACAGGGGGTCACTGAAGCTTTCTTT	CASSVQGVTEAFF
TRBV18	.	TRBD2	TRBJ2-2	16	TGTGCCAGCTCACCGAGGACTAGCGATGGCACCGGGGAGCTGTTTTTT	CASSPRTSDGTGELFF
TRBV3-1	.	.	TRBJ1-1	15	TGTGCCAGCAGCCAAGGCGTCAGGGCGAACACTGAAGCTTTCTTT	CASSQGVRANTEAFF
TRBV4-2	few	.	TRBJ2-4	15	TGTGCCAGCAGCCAAGAGCGGGCAGCCAAAAACATTCAGTACTTC	CASSQERAAKNIQYF
TRBV7-9	.	TRBD2	TRBJ2-2	16	TGTGCCAGCAGCTTAAGACTAGCCGAGAACACCGGGGAGCTGTTTTTT	CASSLRLAENTGELFF
TRBV18	many	.	TRBJ1-1	14	TGTGCCAGCTCACCAGACCTCGGACTCACTGAAGCTTTCTTT	CASSPDLGLTEAFF
TRBV14	.	.	TRBJ1-1	18	TGTGCCAGCAGCCAAGATTCATTGCTGGAGAGATGGACCACTGAAGCTTTCTTT	CASSQDSLLERWTTEAFF
TRBV7-2	.	TRBD2	TRBJ2-7	13	TGTGCCAGCAGCTTCGGGACTAGGTACGAGCAGTACTTC	CASSFGTRYEQYF
TRBV5-1	.	TRBD1	TRBJ2-7	15	TGCGCCAGCAGCTTGTCGACAGGGACCTGGGGAGAGCAGTACTTC	CASSLSTGTWGEQYF
TRBV6-1	few	TRBD1	TRBJ2-3	16	TGTGCCAGCAGGGAAGGACAGGGGCCTAGCACAGATACGCAGTATTTT	CASREGQGPSTDTQYF
TRBV10-3	.	.	TRBJ1-2	13	TGTGCCATCAGTGTTGGGGGGCGAGGCGGCTACACCTTC	CAISVGGRGGYTF
TRBV5-1	few	.	TRBJ1-1	14	TGCGCCAGCAGCTTGGCCATGGGGACTGCTGAAGCTTTCTTT	CASSLAMGTAEAFF
TRBV3-1	.	.	TRBJ2-5	13	TGTGCCAGCAGCCAAGTGCAGCAAGAGACCCAGTACTTC	CASSQVQQETQYF